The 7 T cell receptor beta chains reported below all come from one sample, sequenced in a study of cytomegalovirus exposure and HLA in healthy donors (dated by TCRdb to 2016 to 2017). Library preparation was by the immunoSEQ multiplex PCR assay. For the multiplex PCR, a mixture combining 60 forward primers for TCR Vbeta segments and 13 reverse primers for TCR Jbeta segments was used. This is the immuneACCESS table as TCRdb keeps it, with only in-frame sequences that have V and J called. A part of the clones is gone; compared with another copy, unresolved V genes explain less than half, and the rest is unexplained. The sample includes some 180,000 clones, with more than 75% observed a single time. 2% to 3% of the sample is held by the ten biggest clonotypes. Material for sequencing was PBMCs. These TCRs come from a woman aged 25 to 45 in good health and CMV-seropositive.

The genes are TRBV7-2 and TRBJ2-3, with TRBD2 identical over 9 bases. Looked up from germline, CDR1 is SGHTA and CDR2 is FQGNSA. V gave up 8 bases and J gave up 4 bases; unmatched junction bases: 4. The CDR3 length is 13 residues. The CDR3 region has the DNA TGTGCCAGCGGGCGGGGGGGGGCAGATACGCAGTATTTT. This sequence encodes CASGRGGADTQYF. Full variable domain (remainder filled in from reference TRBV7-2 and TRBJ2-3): GAGVSQSPSNKVTEKGKDVELRCDPISGHTALYWYRQSLGQGLEFLIYFQGNSAPDKSGLPSDRFSAERTGGSVSTLTIQRTQQEDSAVYLCASGRGGADTQYFGPGTRLTVL.

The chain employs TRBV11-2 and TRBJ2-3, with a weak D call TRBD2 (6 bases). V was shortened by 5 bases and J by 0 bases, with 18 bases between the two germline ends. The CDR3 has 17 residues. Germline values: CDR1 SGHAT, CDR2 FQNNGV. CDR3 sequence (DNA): TGTGCCAGCAGCCTCGGGGGAGGACTCTTTAGCACAGATACGCAGTATTTT. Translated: CASSLGGGLFSTDTQYF.

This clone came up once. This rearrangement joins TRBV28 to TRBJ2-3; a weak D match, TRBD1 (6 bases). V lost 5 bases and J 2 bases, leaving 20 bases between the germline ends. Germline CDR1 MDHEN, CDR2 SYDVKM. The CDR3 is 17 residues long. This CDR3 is CASSRDRGQLFTDTQYF. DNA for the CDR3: TGTGCCAGCAGTCGGGACCGGGGACAACTTTTCACAGATACGCAGTATTTT.

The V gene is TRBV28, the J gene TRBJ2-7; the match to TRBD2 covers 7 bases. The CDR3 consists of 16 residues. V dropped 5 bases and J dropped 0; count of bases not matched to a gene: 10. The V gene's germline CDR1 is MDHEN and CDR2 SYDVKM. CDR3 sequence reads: CASSPAGERSSYEQYF. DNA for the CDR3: TGTGCCAGCAGTCCGGCGGGGGAAAGGAGCTCCTACGAGCAGTACTTC.

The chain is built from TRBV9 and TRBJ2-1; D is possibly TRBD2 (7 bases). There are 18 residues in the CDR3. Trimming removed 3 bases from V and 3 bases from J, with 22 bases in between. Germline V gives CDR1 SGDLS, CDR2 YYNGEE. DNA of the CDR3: TGTGCCAGCAGCGGCCAAAGACTAGCAGGGGTGCGCTACAATGAGCAGTTCTTC. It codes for CASSGQRLAGVRYNEQFF.

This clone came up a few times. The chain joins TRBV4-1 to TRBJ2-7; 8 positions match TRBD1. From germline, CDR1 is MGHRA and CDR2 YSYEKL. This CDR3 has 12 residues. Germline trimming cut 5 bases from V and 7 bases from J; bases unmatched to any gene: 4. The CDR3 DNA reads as TGCGCCAGCAGCTCTACAGGGGGAGAGCAGTACTTC. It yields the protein CASSSTGGEQYF.

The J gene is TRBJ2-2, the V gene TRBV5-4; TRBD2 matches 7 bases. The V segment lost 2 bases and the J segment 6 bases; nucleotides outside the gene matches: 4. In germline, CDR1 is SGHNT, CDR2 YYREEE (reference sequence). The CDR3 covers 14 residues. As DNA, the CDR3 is TGTGCCAGCAGCTTTCTAGCGGAGGCCGGGGAGCTGTTTTTT. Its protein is CASSFLAEAGELFF.